One and the same sample provided the 4 T cell receptor beta chains below, sequenced in a study of T and B cells in COVID-19 patients. TRB was amplified from about 240-490 ng of blood genomic DNA. Multiplex PCR with BIOMED2 TRB-A/B primer pools amplified TRB rearrangements. TCRdb reanalysed the multiplex PCR reads using MiXCR and keeps one entry per CDR3 protein. The repertoire includes about 9,400 distinct CDR3 sequences, 30% to 40% of them detected once, and about 22% sits in the top ten. Input material: blood. The receptors here all came from a human donor who had recovered from COVID-19.

The rearrangement joins TRBV6-1 to TRBJ1-1, with D perhaps matching TRBD1 (5 bases). V dropped 5 bases and J dropped 7 bases, with 8 bases sitting between them. In germline, CDR1 is MNHNS, CDR2 SASEGT. The CDR3 covers 11 residues. Here the CDR3 DNA reads TGTGCCAGCAGTAGGACAATTGAAGCTTTCTTT. Its protein is CASSRTIEAFF.

The V and J genes are TRBV20-1 and TRBJ2-1; 7 nucleotides align to TRBD2. V trimming: 5 bases; J trimming: 0 bases; junction bases outside the gene matches: 10. The CDR3 sequence is 16 residues long. Looked up from germline, CDR1 is DFQATT and CDR2 is SNEGSKA (reference sequence). The CDR3 loop reads CSADSERGSSYNEQFF. Written as DNA, the CDR3 is TGCAGTGCTGACTCCGAGCGGGGAAGCTCCTACAATGAGCAGTTCTTC.

The V gene is TRBV7-9, the J gene TRBJ2-5, with D unresolved. The germline CDR1 and CDR2 sequences are SEHNR and FQNEAQ (reference sequence). CDR3 length: 13 amino acids. V was shortened by 5 bases and J by 5 bases, with 12 bases between the two germline ends. The CDR3 here is CASSTAWQETQYF. CDR3 bases: TGTGCCAGCAGCACGGCCTGGCAGGAGACCCAGTACTTC.

This clonotype ranks as medium-sized. This chain joins TRBV12-3 or TRBV12-4 and TRBJ1-4; TRBD1 is a possible D gene (5 bases). The V gene lost 1 base and the J gene lost 3 bases, with 9 bases spanning the gap. The CDR3 runs 15 residues. For the CDR3, the DNA is TGTGCCAGCAGTTTAGGAGGGACCGCTAATGAAAAACTGTTTTTT. Translation: CASSLGGTANEKLFF.